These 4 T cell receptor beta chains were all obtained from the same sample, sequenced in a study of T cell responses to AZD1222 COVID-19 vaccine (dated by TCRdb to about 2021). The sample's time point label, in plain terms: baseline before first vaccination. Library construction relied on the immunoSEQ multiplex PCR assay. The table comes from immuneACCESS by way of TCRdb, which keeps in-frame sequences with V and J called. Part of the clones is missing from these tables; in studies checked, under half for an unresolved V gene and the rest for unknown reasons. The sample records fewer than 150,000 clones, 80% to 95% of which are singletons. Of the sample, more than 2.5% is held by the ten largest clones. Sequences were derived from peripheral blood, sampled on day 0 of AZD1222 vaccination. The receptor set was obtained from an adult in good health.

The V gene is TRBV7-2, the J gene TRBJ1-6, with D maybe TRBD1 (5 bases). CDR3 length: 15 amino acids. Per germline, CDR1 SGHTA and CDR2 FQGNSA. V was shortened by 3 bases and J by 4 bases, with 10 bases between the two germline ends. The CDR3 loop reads CASSFGTQYNSPLHF. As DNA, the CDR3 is TGTGCCAGCAGCTTCGGGACGCAGTATAATTCACCCCTCCACTTT.

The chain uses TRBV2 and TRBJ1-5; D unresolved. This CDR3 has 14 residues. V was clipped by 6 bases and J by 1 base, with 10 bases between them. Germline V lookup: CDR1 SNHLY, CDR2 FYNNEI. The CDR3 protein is CASRDGLSNQPQHF. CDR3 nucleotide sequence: TGTGCCAGCAGGGACGGTTTGAGCAATCAGCCCCAGCATTTT.

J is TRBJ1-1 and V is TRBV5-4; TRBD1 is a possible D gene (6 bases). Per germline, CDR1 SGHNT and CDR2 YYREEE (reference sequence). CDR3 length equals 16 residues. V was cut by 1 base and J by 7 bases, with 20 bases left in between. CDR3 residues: CASSLKDRETLVEAFF. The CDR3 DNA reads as TGTGCCAGCAGCTTGAAGGACAGAGAGACCCTCGTTGAAGCTTTCTTT.

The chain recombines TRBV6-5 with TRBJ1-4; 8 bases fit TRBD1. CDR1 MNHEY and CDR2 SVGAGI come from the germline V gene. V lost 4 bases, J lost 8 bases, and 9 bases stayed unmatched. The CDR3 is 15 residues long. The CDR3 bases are TGTGCCAGCAGTTCCGCCGGACAGGGTCGAGAAAAACTGTTTTTT. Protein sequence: CASSSAGQGREKLFF.